This T cell receptor beta chain was obtained from a study of blood T cell repertoires in COVID-19. As for the study in general: Spain, Italy and the United States supplied samples that represented acute and convalescent COVID-19. Sample material is recorded as cDNA or gDNA derived from T cells, B-cell-depleted T cells, or PBMCs.

Participant age was about 18 to 89 years, and participants resided in fewer than 25 US areas. Assignments of participants to cohorts depended upon their own reported clinical history. TCRdb keeps only in-frame clones here, not all; method: immunoSEQ multiplex PCR. The sample includes over 200,000 clones, 86% of them seen just once. Input material: PBMCs or T cells enriched from blood (not recorded which). The receptor was derived from a man between 18 and 29 years old who had recovered from COVID-19.

The CDR3 DNA reads as TGTGCCATCAGTGGGTTAACAGGAACTGAAGCTTTCTTT. Protein: CAISGLTGTEAFF. This chain uses TRBV10-3 with TRBJ1-1; possibly TRBD1 for D (5 bases). Germline CDR1 reads ENHRY; CDR2 reads SYGVKD. The CDR3 runs to 13 residues. Trimming stripped 4 bases from V and 5 bases from J, with 11 bases between.